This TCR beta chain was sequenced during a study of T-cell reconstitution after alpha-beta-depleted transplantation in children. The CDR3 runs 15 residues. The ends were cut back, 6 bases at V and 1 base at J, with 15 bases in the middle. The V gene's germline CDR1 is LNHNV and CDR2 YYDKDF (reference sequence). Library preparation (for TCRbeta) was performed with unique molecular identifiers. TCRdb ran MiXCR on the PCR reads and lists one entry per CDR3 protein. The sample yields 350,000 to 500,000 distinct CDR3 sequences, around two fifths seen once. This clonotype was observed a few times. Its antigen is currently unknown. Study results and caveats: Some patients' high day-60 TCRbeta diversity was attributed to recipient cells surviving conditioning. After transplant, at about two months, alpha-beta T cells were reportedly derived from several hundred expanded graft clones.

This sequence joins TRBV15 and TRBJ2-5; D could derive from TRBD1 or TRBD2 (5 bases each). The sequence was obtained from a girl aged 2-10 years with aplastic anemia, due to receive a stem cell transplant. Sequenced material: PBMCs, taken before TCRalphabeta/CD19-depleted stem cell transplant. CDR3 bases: TGTGCCACCAGGTCGTCCGGGACGCCCCAAGAGACCCAGTACTTC. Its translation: CATRSSGTPQETQYF.